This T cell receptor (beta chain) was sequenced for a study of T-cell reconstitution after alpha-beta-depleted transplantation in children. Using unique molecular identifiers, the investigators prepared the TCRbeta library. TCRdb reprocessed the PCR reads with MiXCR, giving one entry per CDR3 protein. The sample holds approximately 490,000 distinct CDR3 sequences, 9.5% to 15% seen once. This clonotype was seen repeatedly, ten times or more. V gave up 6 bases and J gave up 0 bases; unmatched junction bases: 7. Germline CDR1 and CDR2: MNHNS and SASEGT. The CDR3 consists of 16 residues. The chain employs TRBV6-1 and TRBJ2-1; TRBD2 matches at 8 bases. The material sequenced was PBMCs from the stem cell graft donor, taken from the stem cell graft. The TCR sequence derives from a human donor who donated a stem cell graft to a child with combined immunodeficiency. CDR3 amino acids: CASSGERESSYNEQFF. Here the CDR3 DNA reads TGTGCCAGCAGCGGCGAGCGGGAGAGCTCCTACAATGAGCAGTTCTTC.